Presented here are 3 T cell receptor beta chains from one specimen sequenced in a study of cytomegalovirus exposure and HLA in healthy donors. Amplification used 60 Vbeta primers and 13 Jbeta primers. Sequencing was performed with immunoSEQ multiplex PCR; in TCRdb, only in-frame clones are kept and a portion is missing. In the table there are a few hundred thousand clones, about 74% of which are singletons. Sequenced sample: PBMCs. These receptor sequences come from a woman in her twenties or thirties in good health and CMV-seronegative.

The chain has TRBV4-1 and TRBJ2-3, with a weak D call TRBD2 (6 bases). The germline V gene encodes CDR1 MGHRA and CDR2 YSYEKL. This CDR3 has 15 amino acids. Trimming shortened V by 1 base and J by 0 bases, and 8 bases separated the two germline ends. The CDR3 region is CASSQGTMSTDTQYF. DNA of the CDR3: TGCGCCAGCAGCCAAGGGACTATGAGCACAGATACGCAGTATTTT.

This clone was recorded a few times. The V gene is TRBV5-1, the J gene TRBJ1-1; tentative D call: TRBD1 (5 bases). There are 13 residues in the CDR3. V lost 4 bases and J lost 4, with 11 bases in between. Per the germline V gene, CDR1 is SGHRS and CDR2 is YFSETQ. The CDR3 DNA reads TGCGCCAGCAGCGCCGGGGGAGGCACTGAAGCTTTCTTT. Protein sequence: CASSAGGGTEAFF.

The chain employs TRBV29-1 and TRBJ2-1, with D hard to call. CDR1 is SQVTM, CDR2 ANQGSEA, per germline. Between the trimmed V and J ends, which lost 7 bases and 1 base, there was a span of 8 bases. The CDR3 sequence is 12 residues long. CDR3 DNA sequence: TGCAGCGGTCTAGTGTCCTACAATGAGCAGTTCTTC. Residues: CSGLVSYNEQFF.